This T cell receptor (beta chain) derives from a study of beta chain features in type 1 diabetes. Regarding the study as a whole: A pattern of fewer insertions and more deletions at VDJ junctions was seen in type 1 diabetes patients. In all four CD4+ subsets, TCRB CDR3 length was significantly, moderately reduced in type 1 diabetes.

Details on this clone: Its antigen is still unknown.

Investigators reverse transcribed all isolated RNA, so they sequenced expressed TCRB transcripts. The table came from immunoSEQ multiplex PCR; TCRdb's copy has only in-frame clones and leaves some out. The sample includes 240,000 or so clones, just over 20% of them seen just once. Germline trimming cut 4 bases from V and 3 bases from J; bases unmatched to any gene: 4. The CDR3 is made up of 16 amino acids. Germline CDR1 reads MDHEN; CDR2 reads SYDVKM. The chain couples TRBV28 to TRBJ2-3, with 13 bases aligning to TRBD2. This clonotype was sampled from a woman aged 40 to 50 with type 1 diabetes. The sample taken for sequencing was naive CD4+ T cells from blood. For the CDR3, the DNA is TGTGCCAGCAGTTCCCAGACTAGCGGGGGGACAGATACGCAGTATTTT. As protein: CASSSQTSGGTDTQYF.